This note documents a single T cell receptor beta chain sequence. Its specificity is unknown. This specimen belongs to a study of a mutant IDH1 vaccine in newly diagnosed glioma. Study-level background: Treated patients, 62.5% male and 37.5% female, averaged about 40 years of age. Most patients had received both radiotherapy and temozolomide, the prior options being radiotherapy, temozolomide, or both.

V was clipped by 3 bases and J by 4 bases, with 10 bases between them. Germline-derived CDR1 and CDR2 are GTSNPN and SVGIG (reference sequence). There are 13 residues in the CDR3. Assay: immunoSEQ multiplex PCR; the TCRdb copy retains only in-frame clones and omits some. The repertoire holds roughly 99,000 clones, with around 90% as singletons. Study-level results: Induction of immune responses by the vaccine occurred in about 92% of patients.

Time point given: baseline, week 1 (first vaccination visit). Sample treatment: pre-vaccination baseline after standard-of-care therapy. New astrocytomas of WHO grade 3 or 4 that were IDH1-mutant and ATRX-lost were found in the donors. Specimen: PBMCs, collected from a glioma patient treated with radiotherapy, temozolomide or both. The chain carries TRBV30 and TRBJ1-5; tentative D call: TRBD1 (6 bases). The clonotype was recovered from a woman aged 45-65 years with glioma. For the CDR3, the DNA is TGTGCCTGGAGCTCAACAGGGAATCAGCCCCAGCATTTT. It specifies CAWSSTGNQPQHF.